Following are 10 T cell receptor beta chains from one sample sequenced in a study of shared clonotypes between healthy human individuals. TCRdb keeps only in-frame clones here, not all; method: immunoSEQ multiplex PCR. The sample shows a few million clones, roughly 92% of them seen only once. The sequencing input was naive CD4+ T cells from PBMCs. The subset was: CD45RA+ positively selected. These receptors were collected from a young man in good health. Some clones in this sample may be carry-over from other donors' samples.

This rearrangement joins TRBV6-5 to TRBJ2-3, with D hard to call. CDR3 length equals 13 residues. Germline V gives CDR1 MNHEY, CDR2 SVGAGI. The V gene lost 6 bases and the J gene lost 5 bases, with 12 bases spanning the gap. This CDR3 reads CASRSRARDTQYF. The CDR3 DNA reads as TGTGCCAGCAGATCCCGGGCCCGAGATACGCAGTATTTT.

J is TRBJ2-1 and V is TRBV6-1; possibly TRBD2 for D (6 bases). CDR3 length equals 15 residues. The V and J ends lost 3 bases and 4 bases respectively, with 13 bases between them. CDR1 is MNHNS, CDR2 SASEGT, per germline. The CDR3: CASSDGLAYYNEQFF. DNA for the CDR3: TGTGCCAGCAGTGATGGGCTAGCGTATTACAATGAGCAGTTCTTC.

The genes are TRBV5-1 and TRBJ2-2; 9 bases are shared with TRBD1. This CDR3 spans 15 amino acids. Germline CDR1 SGHRS, CDR2 YFSETQ. Unmatched junction bases numbered 3, after V lost 4 bases and J lost 2 bases. CDR3 DNA sequence: TGCGCCAGCAGCCGGGGACAGGGTAACACCGGGGAGCTGTTTTTT. It is translated as CASSRGQGNTGELFF.

V is TRBV2 and J is TRBJ2-3, with D hard to call. The germline CDR1 and CDR2 sequences are SNHLY and FYNNEI. The V and J ends lost 0 bases and 2 bases respectively, with 9 bases between them. CDR3 size: 15 residues. CDR3 bases: TGTGCCAGCAGTGAAGCTGGGATCCACACAGATACGCAGTATTTT. Translation gives CASSEAGIHTDTQYF.

The V gene is TRBV29-1, the J gene TRBJ2-7; either TRBD1 or TRBD2 may supply D (5 bases each). V was trimmed by 4 bases and J by 5 bases, leaving 12 bases between them. Germline CDR1 and CDR2: SQVTM and ANQGSEA. CDR3 size: 12 residues. The CDR3 loop reads CSVVGEMDEQYF. The CDR3 nucleotides read TGCAGCGTTGTGGGGGAAATGGACGAGCAGTACTTC.

The chain couples TRBV11-2 to TRBJ2-5, with D tentatively TRBD1 (5 bases). The end of the DNA is better explained by TRBJ2-7, so the J call may be wrong. The CDR3 is 12 amino acids. Germline loops: CDR1 SGHAT, CDR2 FQNNGV. The CDR3 spells CASSRQSYEQYF. Written as DNA, the CDR3 is TGTGCCAGCAGCCGACAGAGCTACGAGCAGTACTTC.

About this clone: In the same sample, other DNA sequences code for this CDR3. This chain connects TRBV15 to TRBJ2-5; D is uncertain. The CDR3 loop spans 13 amino acids. Per the germline V gene, CDR1 is LNHNV and CDR2 is YYDKDF (reference sequence). V lost 1 base and J 2 bases, leaving 5 bases between the germline ends. CDR3 sequence (DNA): TGTGCCACCAGCAGAGCCCTACAAGAGACCCAGTACTTC. The encoded protein is CATSRALQETQYF. Complete variable domain (other parts from reference TRBV15 and TRBJ2-5): DAMVIQNPRYQVTQFGKPVTLSCSQTLNHNVMYWYQQKSSQAPKLLFHYYDKDFNNEADTPDNFQSRRPNTSFCFLDIRSPGLGDTAMYLCATSRALQETQYFGPGTRLLVL.

This chain uses TRBV6-6 with TRBJ1-4; TRBD1 agrees at 10 bases. Trimming removed 6 bases from V and 7 bases from J; junction bases left unmatched: 11. Germline CDR1 is MNHNY and CDR2 is SVGAGI (reference sequence). CDR3 length: 16 residues. The CDR3 is CASRRDRGLISEKLFF. The CDR3 bases are TGTGCCAGCAGACGGGACAGGGGTTTGATAAGTGAAAAACTGTTTTTT.

The chain is built from TRBV28 and TRBJ2-1; 12 bases are a match to TRBD2. CDR1 and CDR2 (germline): MDHEN, SYDVKM. The CDR3 has 17 residues. V trimming: 2 bases; J trimming: 7 bases; junction bases outside the gene matches: 9. CDR3 nucleotides: TGTGCCAGCAGTTTAGGAAGAACTAGCGGGAGGAGGAATGAGCAGTTCTTC. Translation: CASSLGRTSGRRNEQFF.

CDR3 bases: TGTGCCAGCAGCTCCCTCCAGGGGGCTAGCACAGATACGCAGTATTTT. This encodes CASSSLQGASTDTQYF. The chain employs TRBV5-4 and TRBJ2-3; 8 positions match TRBD1. The CDR3 extends over 16 amino acids. Germline-derived CDR1 and CDR2 are SGHNT and YYREEE (reference sequence). The trim removed 3 bases at V and 0 bases at J, leaving 6 bases unmatched.